This entry concerns a single T cell receptor beta chain. The CDR3 loop spans 15 amino acids. The J segment lost 7 bases and the V segment lost 5 bases, leaving 13 bases of the junction unmatched. CDR1 is SGHTA, CDR2 FQGNSA, per germline. Repertoires were generated with immunoSEQ multiplex PCR, while TCRdb's copy carries only in-frame clones and drops some. The sample consists of more than 110,000 clones, 80% to 85% of them appearing once. The sample belongs to a study of blood T cell repertoires in COVID-19. The V call is TRBV7-2, the J call TRBJ1-2; TRBD1 matches 7 bases. The TCR sequence derives from an elderly woman with acute or convalescent COVID-19. The sequenced material came from peripheral blood. CDR3 bases: TGTGCCAGCAGCCCTAGAGGCCCCGACAGGGCTGGCTACACCTTC. Amino acid sequence: CASSPRGPDRAGYTF.